This T cell receptor (beta chain) comes out of a study of CD8 T cells in ankylosing spondylitis. By quantitative 5'-RACE with molecular barcodes, the TCR beta libraries were made. TCRdb recomputed calls from the 5' RACE reads with MiXCR, one row per CDR3 protein. The table has under 250,000 distinct CDR3 sequences, 5.5% to 7.5% seen once. Findings and limits, study-wide: Characteristic, it appeared, of ankylosing spondylitis blood was a TCR beta motif of about eight highly homologous variants.

A note on this clonotype: Antigen: not known.

This CDR3 region has 13 residues. Trimming took off 0 bases at V and 6 bases at J, with 11 bases between the two ends. The germline V gene encodes CDR1 DFQATT and CDR2 SNEGSKA (reference sequence). This clonotype originated in a male donor with ankylosing spondylitis. The sequenced sample was blood, either unsorted or a sorted T cell fraction (not recorded which). The J gene is TRBJ1-2, the V gene TRBV20-1; D gene uncertain. This CDR3 is CSARDLAPNGYTF. The CDR3 DNA follows: TGCAGTGCTAGAGATCTGGCACCAAATGGCTACACCTTC.